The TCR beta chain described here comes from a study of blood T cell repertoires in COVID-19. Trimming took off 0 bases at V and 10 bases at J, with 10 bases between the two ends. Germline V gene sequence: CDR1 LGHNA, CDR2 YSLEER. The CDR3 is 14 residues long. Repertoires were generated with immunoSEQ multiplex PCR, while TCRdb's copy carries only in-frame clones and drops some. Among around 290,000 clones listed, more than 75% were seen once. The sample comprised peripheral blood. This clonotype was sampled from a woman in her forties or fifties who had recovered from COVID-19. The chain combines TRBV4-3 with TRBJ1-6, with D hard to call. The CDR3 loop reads CASSQDLDISPLHF. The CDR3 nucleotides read TGCGCCAGCAGCCAAGATTTAGACATATCACCCCTCCACTTT.